One sample yielded the 24 T cell receptor beta chains listed below, sequenced in a study of blood T cell repertoires in COVID-19. This table comes from immunoSEQ multiplex PCR, and its TCRdb copy is limited to in-frame clones, with some not included. The table has over 110,000 clones, around 90% seen once; the top ten hold around 1.9%. Specimen: peripheral blood. Receptors were obtained from a man aged 65 to 79 with acute or convalescent COVID-19.

This chain joins TRBV5-1 and TRBJ2-5, with no clear D. The CDR3 contains 14 residues. The V end lost 0 bases, the J end lost 5 bases, and 11 bases lay between the germline ends. Looked up from germline, CDR1 is SGHRS and CDR2 is YFSETQ. CDR3 sequence reads: CASSLGYREETQYF. In DNA, the CDR3 is TGCGCCAGCAGCTTGGGCTACCGAGAGGAGACCCAGTACTTC.

The genes are TRBV30 and TRBJ1-1; a weak D match, TRBD1 (6 bases). Trimming took off 2 bases at V and 10 bases at J, with 14 bases between the two ends. CDR1 and CDR2 from the germline V gene are GTSNPN and SVGIG (reference sequence). The CDR3 covers 12 residues. CDR3 in amino acids: CAWSLRGTGAFF. Here the CDR3 DNA reads TGTGCCTGGAGTTTAAGGGGGACCGGAGCTTTCTTT.

This clone was seen a few times. The chain uses TRBV7-8 and TRBJ2-1; TRBD2 agrees at 8 bases. Trimming at V came to 7 bases and at J to 3 bases, leaving 11 bases not matched to a gene. The CDR3 loop spans 16 amino acids. CDR1 is SGHVS, CDR2 FQNEAQ, per germline. The CDR3 is CASMPVLAENYNEQFF. CDR3 in DNA: TGTGCCAGCATGCCAGTACTAGCGGAAAACTACAATGAGCAGTTCTTC. The full variable domain, in which reference TRBV7-8 and TRBJ2-1 provide the parts outside the CDR3, is GAGVSQSPRYKVAKRGQDVALRCDPISGHVSLFWYQQALGQGPEFLTYFQNEAQLDKSGLPSDRFFAERPEGSVSTLKIQRTQQEDSAVYLCASMPVLAENYNEQFFGPGTRLTVL.

This chain uses TRBV10-3 with TRBJ2-7; tentatively, D is TRBD2 (5 bases). CDR1 is ENHRY, CDR2 SYGVKD, per germline. The V and J ends lost 3 bases and 0 bases respectively, with 9 bases between them. The CDR3 is 14 amino acids. CDR3 sequence (DNA): TGTGCCATCAGTGAAAGCGGATACTCCTACGAGCAGTACTTC. It yields the protein CAISESGYSYEQYF.

DNA of the CDR3: TGTGCCAGCATGGAGGCGGCCTCCTACAATGAGCAGTTCTTC. Its translation: CASMEAASYNEQFF. This rearrangement joins TRBV2 to TRBJ2-1, with D possibly being TRBD2 (5 bases). The germline V gene encodes CDR1 SNHLY and CDR2 FYNNEI. The CDR3 is 14 amino acids. Trimming stripped 7 bases from V and 0 bases from J, with 10 bases between. Full variable domain (missing parts from reference TRBV2 and TRBJ2-1): EPEVTQTPSHQVTQMGQEVILRCVPISNHLYFYWYRQILGQKVEFLVSFYNNEISEKSEIFDDQFSVERPDGSNFTLKIRSTKLEDSAMYFCASMEAASYNEQFFGPGTRLTVL.

The table lists this clone with a count of one. The genes are TRBV11-2 and TRBJ2-5, with TRBD1 matching 7 bases. The germline V gene has CDR1 SGHAT and CDR2 FQNNGV. The CDR3 has 15 amino acids. After removal of 0 bases from V and 5 bases from J, the junction contained 6 bases not matched to a gene. The CDR3 is CASSLEGTVRETQYF. The CDR3 DNA follows: TGTGCCAGCAGCTTAGAAGGGACAGTCAGGGAGACCCAGTACTTC.

This chain links TRBV7-3 with TRBJ2-6; TRBD1 aligns across 7 bases. Unmatched junction bases numbered 13, after V lost 4 bases and J lost 4 bases. CDR1 and CDR2 (germline): SGHTA, FQGTGA. The CDR3 spans 18 residues. CDR3 region: CASSYRPQTGTGANVLTF. The CDR3 DNA is TGTGCCAGCAGCTACCGGCCCCAGACAGGGACGGGGGCCAACGTCCTGACTTTC.

This sequence joins TRBV14 and TRBJ2-2; D perhaps matches TRBD2 (6 bases). V was shortened by 0 bases and J by 9 bases, with 14 bases between the two germline ends. The CDR3 is 15 residues long. Germline V gene sequence: CDR1 SGHDN, CDR2 FVKESK. The CDR3 DNA reads TGTGCCAGCAGCCAAGATAGTGGGGGGAACCGGGAGCTGTTTTTT. This translates into CASSQDSGGNRELFF.

This chain links TRBV3-1 (or the pseudogene TRBV3-2) with TRBJ1-6; 10 nucleotides match TRBD1. The CDR3 runs to 18 residues. Germline values: CDR1 LGHDT, CDR2 YNNKEL (reference sequence). The J segment lost 0 bases and the V segment lost 5 bases, leaving 7 bases of the junction unmatched. The CDR3 loop is CASSSTGGDSSYNSPLHF. The CDR3, as DNA: TGTGCCAGCAGCTCGACAGGGGGCGACTCCTCCTATAATTCACCCCTCCACTTT.

This rearrangement joins TRBV11-2 to TRBJ2-5; D unresolved. The CDR3 sequence is 15 residues long. The germline V and J ends were trimmed by 5 bases and 1 base, with 14 bases remaining between them. CDR1 SGHAT and CDR2 FQNNGV come from the germline V gene. The CDR3: CASSTRLQLQETQYF. CDR3 DNA: TGTGCCAGCAGCACCCGACTCCAACTCCAAGAGACCCAGTACTTC. Supplemented by reference TRBV11-2 and TRBJ2-5, the full variable domain reads EAGVAQSPRYKIIEKRQSVAFWCNPISGHATLYWYQQILGQGPKLLIQFQNNGVVDDSQLPKDRFSAERLKGVDSTLKIQPAKLEDSAVYLCASSTRLQLQETQYFGPGTRLLVL.

In its sample, this clone was seen a few times. This rearrangement joins TRBV10-1 to TRBJ1-6; 7 nucleotides align to TRBD1. The germline CDR1 and CDR2 sequences are WNHNN and SYGVQD (reference sequence). The CDR3 consists of 14 residues. The V gene end was trimmed by 7 bases and the J gene end by 9 bases; junction bases not matched to a gene: 9. CDR3 nucleotides: TGCGCCAGCACCCCCGGGACAGATTCTTCACCCCTCCACTTT. Translation gives CASTPGTDSSPLHF.

The sample holds a few counts of this clone. The chain employs TRBV5-1 and TRBJ1-4; maybe TRBD1 (5 bases). V shed 1 base and J shed 2 bases, with 12 bases lying between them. CDR1 SGHRS and CDR2 YFSETQ come from the germline V gene. The CDR3 contains 16 residues. The chain's CDR3 is CASSLRSAGTNEKLFF. CDR3 nucleotide sequence: TGCGCCAGCAGCTTGCGGAGTGCAGGGACTAATGAAAAACTGTTTTTT.

V and J are TRBV7-2 and TRBJ2-7; 7 positions agree with TRBD2. The CDR3 sequence is 14 residues long. J was trimmed by 4 bases and V by 0 bases; bases with no gene match: 3. The germline V gene has CDR1 SGHTA and CDR2 FQGNSA. This chain's CDR3 is CASSLAGGAYEQYF. The CDR3 coding sequence is TGTGCCAGCAGCTTAGCGGGAGGGGCATACGAGCAGTACTTC.

CDR3: CASSVTDTNEKLFF. The CDR3, as DNA: TGTGCCAGCAGTGTAACAGATACTAATGAAAAACTGTTTTTT. The chain joins TRBV2 to TRBJ1-4; D not certain. Germline CDR1 is SNHLY and CDR2 is FYNNEI. Trimming pared 4 bases from V and 2 bases from J, leaving 8 bases between. This CDR3 comprises 14 residues. Full variable domain (rest looked up from reference TRBV2 and TRBJ1-4): EPEVTQTPSHQVTQMGQEVILRCVPISNHLYFYWYRQILGQKVEFLVSFYNNEISEKSEIFDDQFSVERPDGSNFTLKIRSTKLEDSAMYFCASSVTDTNEKLFFGSGTQLSVL.

This sequence joins TRBV5-1 and TRBJ2-1, with D perhaps TRBD2 (5 bases). Germline loops: CDR1 SGHRS, CDR2 YFSETQ. With 6 bases removed from V and 1 base from J, the gap between germline ends came to 14 bases. The CDR3 is 15 amino acids. The CDR3 sequence: CASKLGTGSYNEQFF. The CDR3 coding sequence is TGCGCCAGCAAGCTTGGTACGGGGTCCTACAATGAGCAGTTCTTC.

J is TRBJ1-2 and V is TRBV5-4, with 11 bases aligning to TRBD1. Germline V gene data show CDR1 as SGHNT and CDR2 as YYREEE (reference sequence). V lost 4 bases and J lost 3; bases outside the gene matches: 5. The CDR3 has 15 amino acids. This CDR3 reads CASSHGTGGDYGYTF. The CDR3 bases are TGTGCCAGCAGCCACGGGACAGGGGGGGACTATGGCTACACCTTC.

The chain employs TRBV5-1 and TRBJ2-7, with a weak D call TRBD1 (6 bases). V lost 1 base and J lost 6, with 11 bases in between. The length of the CDR3 is 13 residues. The germline V gene has CDR1 SGHRS and CDR2 YFSETQ. CDR3: CASSLSAGAEQYF. Written as DNA, the CDR3 is TGCGCCAGCAGCTTGTCGGCAGGGGCCGAGCAGTACTTC.

The chain has TRBV28 and TRBJ2-1, with 7 bases lining up with TRBD2. Germline trimming cut 5 bases from V and 8 bases from J; bases unmatched to any gene: 9. Germline-derived CDR1 and CDR2 are MDHEN and SYDVKM. This CDR3 has 14 amino acids. This CDR3 is CASSEEAGSDEQFF. The CDR3 DNA is TGTGCCAGCAGTGAGGAAGCGGGGTCTGATGAGCAGTTCTTC.

The chain joins TRBV30 to TRBJ2-5; D unclear. The germline gives CDR1 GTSNPN, CDR2 SVGIG (reference sequence). The CDR3 runs to 13 residues. The V end was cut by 0 bases, the J end by 5 bases, with 10 bases between. DNA for the CDR3: TGTGCCTGGAGTGTATCCGCGTTCGAGACCCAGTACTTC. This sequence encodes CAWSVSAFETQYF.

The chain recombines TRBV10-3 with TRBJ2-1; D gene uncertain. CDR1 and CDR2 from the germline V gene are ENHRY and SYGVKD. The ends were cut back, 0 bases at V and 9 bases at J, with 9 bases in the middle. The CDR3 contains 13 residues. The CDR3 protein is CAISESPSGEQFF. The CDR3 bases are TGTGCCATCAGTGAGTCTCCGTCGGGTGAGCAGTTCTTC.

The sample holds a few counts of this clone. This chain joins TRBV30 and TRBJ2-1; D call uncertain. Germline values: CDR1 GTSNPN, CDR2 SVGIG (reference sequence). The CDR3 totals 14 residues. Trimming stripped 1 base from V and 0 bases from J, with 7 bases between. For the CDR3, the DNA is TGTGCCTGGAGTGCAGGAATCTCCTACAATGAGCAGTTCTTC. This gives the protein CAWSAGISYNEQFF.

The rearrangement uses TRBV5-4 and TRBJ1-1; 10 bases are a match to TRBD1. Germline CDR1 and CDR2: SGHNT and YYREEE (reference sequence). This CDR3 has 14 amino acids. Trimming at V came to 6 bases and at J to 1 base, leaving 3 bases not matched to a gene. In DNA, the CDR3 is TGTGCCAGCATCCGGACAGGGGGGAACACTGAAGCTTTCTTT. Its protein is CASIRTGGNTEAFF.

The chain is built from TRBV7-8 and TRBJ1-1, with D perhaps TRBD1 (6 bases). In germline, CDR1 is SGHVS, CDR2 FQNEAQ. The germline V and J ends were trimmed by 3 bases and 3 bases, with 17 bases remaining between them. The CDR3 sequence is 16 residues long. In DNA, the CDR3 is TGTGCCAGCAGCTTGTCTAGGGGGGGGTGGTACACTGAAGCTTTCTTT. Amino acid sequence: CASSLSRGGWYTEAFF.

The genes are TRBV9 and TRBJ1-2; D is unresolved. The CDR3 is made up of 15 amino acids. Trimming took off 0 bases at V and 6 bases at J, with 15 bases between the two ends. Germline CDR1 is SGDLS and CDR2 is YYNGEE. This CDR3 reads CASSVALRARDGYTF. CDR3 coding DNA: TGTGCCAGCAGCGTAGCTCTGCGGGCTCGGGATGGCTACACCTTC.